The TCR beta chain under discussion was sequenced for a study of shared clonotypes between healthy human individuals. This clone was recorded a few times. Method: immunoSEQ multiplex PCR; TCRdb's copy keeps in-frame clones and lacks some. The table records 900,000 to 1,200,000 clones, around 78% of them present only once. The CDR3 is 16 residues long. CDR1 is LNHDA, CDR2 SQIVND, per germline (reference sequence). Trimming shortened V by 6 bases and J by 5 bases, and 20 bases separated the two germline ends. The chain joins TRBV19 to TRBJ2-4, with a weak D call TRBD1 (5 bases). The source is a man between 18 and 29 years old in good health. Some clones in this sample may be carry-over from other donors' samples. Source material: memory CD4+ T cells from PBMCs. Subset reported: CD45RA-negative fraction. CDR3 coding DNA: TGTGCCAGTAGGAAAACGACAGCAGGGTACCAAAACATTCAGTACTTC. Its protein product is CASRKTTAGYQNIQYF.